This T cell receptor (beta chain) was sequenced during a study of blood T cell repertoires in COVID-19. For the study at large: Acute and convalescent COVID-19 specimens originated in the United States, Italy and Spain.

Method: immunoSEQ multiplex PCR; TCRdb's copy keeps in-frame clones and lacks some. The data hold around 170,000 clones, with nearly 80% observed a single time. CDR3 length: 17 residues. The germline CDR1 and CDR2 sequences are PRHDT and FYEKMQ (reference sequence). Losses at the gene ends were 5 bases for V and 0 bases for J; bases not matched to a gene: 10. Sample: peripheral blood. The receptor comes from a woman over 75 with acute or convalescent COVID-19. The J gene is TRBJ1-5, the V gene TRBV13; 7 nucleotides line up with TRBD1. The CDR3 coding sequence is TGTGCCAGCAGCCCCCCGGAACAGGGGAATAGCAATCAGCCCCAGCATTTT. Its protein product is CASSPPEQGNSNQPQHF.